The clone carrying this T cell receptor beta chain was picked up many times. MiXCR, applied by TCRdb to the 5' RACE reads, yields one record per CDR3 protein. The sample has 220,000 or so distinct CDR3 sequences, more than 9% seen once. This specimen belongs to a study of CD8 T cells in ankylosing spondylitis. V was trimmed by 4 bases and J by 3 bases, leaving 9 bases between them. The CDR3 contains 13 residues. Germline assignment: CDR1 MNHNS and CDR2 SASEGT. The source is a male donor with ankylosing spondylitis or in good health (not recorded which). The specimen sequenced was blood, either unsorted or a sorted T cell fraction (not recorded which). The chain is built from TRBV6-1 and TRBJ1-2; perhaps TRBD1 as D (5 bases). This CDR3 reads CASSVTADYGYTF. CDR3 DNA sequence: TGTGCCAGCAGTGTGACAGCCGACTATGGCTACACCTTC.